This T cell receptor (beta chain) stems from a study of radiotherapy plus CTLA-4 blockade in lung cancer. Only in-frame clones appear in the TCRdb table, and some are missing; sequencing was by immunoSEQ multiplex PCR. The sample records about 80,000 clones, under 85% being singletons. With 0 bases clipped from V and 7 bases from J, the junction kept 3 bases outside the gene matches. Germline lookup yields CDR1 MRHNA and CDR2 SNTAGT. CDR3 length: 15 amino acids. There are a few counts of this clone. The sample was peripheral blood, taken from a patient treated with radiotherapy plus ipilimumab. This rearrangement joins TRBV6-4 to TRBJ2-1; 10 bases align to TRBD1. The TCR comes from a human donor with non-small cell lung cancer who had stable disease on radiotherapy plus ipilimumab. The CDR3 sequence: CASSDSGQGGNEQFF. The CDR3, as DNA: TGTGCCAGCAGTGACTCTGGACAGGGGGGGAATGAGCAGTTCTTC.